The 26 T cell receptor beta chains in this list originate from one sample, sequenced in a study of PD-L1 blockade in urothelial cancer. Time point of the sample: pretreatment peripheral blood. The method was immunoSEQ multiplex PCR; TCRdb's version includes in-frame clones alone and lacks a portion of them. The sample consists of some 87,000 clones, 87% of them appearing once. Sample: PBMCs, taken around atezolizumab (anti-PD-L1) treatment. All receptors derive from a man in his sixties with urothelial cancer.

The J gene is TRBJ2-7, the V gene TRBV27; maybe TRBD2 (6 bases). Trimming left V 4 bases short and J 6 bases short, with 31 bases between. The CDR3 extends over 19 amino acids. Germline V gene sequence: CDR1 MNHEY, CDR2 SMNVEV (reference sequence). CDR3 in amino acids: CASSSVRQGVNTGTREQYF. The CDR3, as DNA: TGTGCCAGCAGTTCGGTGCGGCAGGGAGTAAATACCGGGACTCGCGAGCAGTACTTC.

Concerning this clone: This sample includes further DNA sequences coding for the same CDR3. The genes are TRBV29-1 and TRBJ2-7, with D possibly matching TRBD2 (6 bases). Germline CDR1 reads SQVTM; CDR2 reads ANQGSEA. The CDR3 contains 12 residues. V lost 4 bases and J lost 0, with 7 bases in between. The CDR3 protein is CSVGDFSYEQYF. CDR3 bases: TGCAGCGTTGGGGACTTCTCCTACGAGCAGTACTTC.

The CDR3 here is CASSETGGFTGQPQHF. CDR3 nucleotides: TGTGCCAGCTCTGAGACAGGCGGGTTCACTGGGCAGCCCCAGCATTTT. The chain links TRBV18 to TRBJ1-5; possibly TRBD1 for D (6 bases). The CDR3 consists of 16 residues. The germline gives CDR1 KGHSH, CDR2 LQKENI. Trimming took 6 bases from V and 7 from J, leaving 22 bases between them.

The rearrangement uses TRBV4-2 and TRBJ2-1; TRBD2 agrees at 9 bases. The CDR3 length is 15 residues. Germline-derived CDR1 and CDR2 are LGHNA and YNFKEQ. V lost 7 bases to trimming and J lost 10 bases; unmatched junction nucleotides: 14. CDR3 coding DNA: TGTGCCAGCACGGGAGGGCGGGGGGGACTGGAGGAGCAGTTCTTC. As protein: CASTGGRGGLEEQFF.

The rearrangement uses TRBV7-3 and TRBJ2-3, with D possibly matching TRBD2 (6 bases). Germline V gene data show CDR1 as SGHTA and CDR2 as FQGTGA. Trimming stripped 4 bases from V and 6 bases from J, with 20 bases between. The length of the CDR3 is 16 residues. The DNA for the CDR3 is TGTGCCAGCAGCTCCCATCAGTGGGGGGAGGACGATACGCAGTATTTT. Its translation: CASSSHQWGEDDTQYF.

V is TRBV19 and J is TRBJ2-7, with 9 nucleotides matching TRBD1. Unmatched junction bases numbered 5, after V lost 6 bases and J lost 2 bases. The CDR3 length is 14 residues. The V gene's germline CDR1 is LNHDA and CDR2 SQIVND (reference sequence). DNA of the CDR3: TGTGCCAGTAGAAAACAGGGGGCCCCCTACGAGCAGTACTTC. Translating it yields CASRKQGAPYEQYF.

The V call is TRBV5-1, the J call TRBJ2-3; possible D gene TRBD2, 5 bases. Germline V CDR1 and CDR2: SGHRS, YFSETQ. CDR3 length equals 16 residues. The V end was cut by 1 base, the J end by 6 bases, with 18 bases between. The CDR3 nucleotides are TGCGCCAGCAGCTTGTTCTTAGGAGGAGTGGCGGATACGCAGTATTTT. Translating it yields CASSLFLGGVADTQYF.

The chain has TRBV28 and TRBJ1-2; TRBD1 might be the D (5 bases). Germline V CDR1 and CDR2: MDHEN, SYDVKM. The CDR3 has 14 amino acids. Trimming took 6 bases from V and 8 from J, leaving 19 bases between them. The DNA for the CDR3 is TGTGCCAGCAGGGGAGGGACCGACCTCAGGGGCTACACCTTC. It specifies CASRGGTDLRGYTF.

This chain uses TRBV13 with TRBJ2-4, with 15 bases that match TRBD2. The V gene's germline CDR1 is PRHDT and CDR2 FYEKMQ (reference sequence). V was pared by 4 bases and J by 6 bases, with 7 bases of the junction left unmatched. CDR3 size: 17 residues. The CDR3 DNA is TGTGCCAGCAGCTCGTGGACTAGCGGGGGGGGTGGAAACATTCAGTACTTC. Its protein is CASSSWTSGGGGNIQYF. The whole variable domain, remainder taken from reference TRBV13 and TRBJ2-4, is AAGVIQSPRHLIKEKRETATLKCYPIPRHDTVYWYQQGPGQDPQFLISFYEKMQSDKGSIPDRFSAQQFSDYHSELNMSSLELGDSALYFCASSSWTSGGGGNIQYFGAGTRLSVL.

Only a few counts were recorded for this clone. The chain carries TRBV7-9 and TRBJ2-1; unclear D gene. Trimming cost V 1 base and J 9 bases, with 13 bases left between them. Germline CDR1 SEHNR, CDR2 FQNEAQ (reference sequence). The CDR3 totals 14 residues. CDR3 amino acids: CASSLDLQNVEQFF. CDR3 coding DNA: TGTGCCAGCAGCTTAGATCTGCAGAACGTTGAGCAGTTCTTC. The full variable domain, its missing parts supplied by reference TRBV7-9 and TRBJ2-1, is DTGVSQNPRHKITKRGQNVTFRCDPISEHNRLYWYRQTLGQGPEFLTYFQNEAQLEKSRLLSDRFSAERPKGSFSTLEIQRTEQGDSAMYLCASSLDLQNVEQFFGPGTRLTVL.

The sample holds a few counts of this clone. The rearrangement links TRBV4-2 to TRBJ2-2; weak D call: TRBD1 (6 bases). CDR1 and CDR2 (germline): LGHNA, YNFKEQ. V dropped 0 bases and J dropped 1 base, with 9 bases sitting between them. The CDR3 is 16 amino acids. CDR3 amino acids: CASSQERGGNTGELFF. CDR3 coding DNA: TGTGCCAGCAGCCAAGAACGAGGGGGGAACACCGGGGAGCTGTTTTTT.

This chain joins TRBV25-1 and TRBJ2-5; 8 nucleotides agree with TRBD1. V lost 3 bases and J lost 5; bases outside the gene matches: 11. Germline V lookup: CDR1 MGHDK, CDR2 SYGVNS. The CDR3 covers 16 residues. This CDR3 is CASSETQGAVGETQYF. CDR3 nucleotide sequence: TGTGCCAGCAGTGAGACCCAGGGGGCGGTTGGGGAGACCCAGTACTTC. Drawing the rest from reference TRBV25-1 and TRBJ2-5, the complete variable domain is EADIYQTPRYLVIGTGKKITLECSQTMGHDKMYWYQQDPGMELHLIHYSYGVNSTEKGDLSSESTVSRIRTEHFPLTLESARPSHTSQYLCASSETQGAVGETQYFGPGTRLLVL.

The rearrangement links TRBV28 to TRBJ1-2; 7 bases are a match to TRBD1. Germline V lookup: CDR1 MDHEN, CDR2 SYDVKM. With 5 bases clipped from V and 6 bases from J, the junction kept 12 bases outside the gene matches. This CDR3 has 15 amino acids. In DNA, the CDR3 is TGTGCCAGCAGTCCCCGGGACAGTTTTTTTAATGGCTACACCTTC. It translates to CASSPRDSFFNGYTF.

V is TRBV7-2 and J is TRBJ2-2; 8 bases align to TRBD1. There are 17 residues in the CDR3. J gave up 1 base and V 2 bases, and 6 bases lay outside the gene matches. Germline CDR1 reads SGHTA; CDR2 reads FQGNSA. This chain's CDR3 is CASSLRGDRGNTGELFF. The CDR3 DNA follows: TGTGCCAGCAGCTTAAGAGGCGACAGGGGGAACACCGGGGAGCTGTTTTTT. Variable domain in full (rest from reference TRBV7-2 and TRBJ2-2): GAGVSQSPSNKVTEKGKDVELRCDPISGHTALYWYRQSLGQGLEFLIYFQGNSAPDKSGLPSDRFSAERTGGSVSTLTIQRTQQEDSAVYLCASSLRGDRGNTGELFFGEGSRLTVL.

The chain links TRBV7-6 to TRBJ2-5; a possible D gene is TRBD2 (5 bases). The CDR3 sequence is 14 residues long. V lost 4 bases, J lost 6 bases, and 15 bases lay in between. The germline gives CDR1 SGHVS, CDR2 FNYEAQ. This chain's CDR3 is CASSYSAESQTQYF. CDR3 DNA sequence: TGTGCCAGCAGCTATAGCGCGGAGAGCCAGACCCAGTACTTC.

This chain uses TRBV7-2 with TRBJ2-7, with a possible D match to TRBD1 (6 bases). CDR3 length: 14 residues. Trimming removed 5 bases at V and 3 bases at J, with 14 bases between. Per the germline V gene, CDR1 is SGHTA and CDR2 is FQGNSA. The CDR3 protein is CASSHRDTNYEQYF. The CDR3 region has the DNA TGTGCCAGCAGCCACCGGGACACAAACTACGAGCAGTACTTC.

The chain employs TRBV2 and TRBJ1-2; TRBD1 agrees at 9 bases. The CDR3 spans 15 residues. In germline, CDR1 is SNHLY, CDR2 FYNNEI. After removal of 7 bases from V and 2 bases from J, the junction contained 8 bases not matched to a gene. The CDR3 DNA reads TGTGCCAGCACCGAACCAGGGACAGGGAACTATGGCTACACCTTC. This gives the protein CASTEPGTGNYGYTF. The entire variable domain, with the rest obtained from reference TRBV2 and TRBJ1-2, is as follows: EPEVTQTPSHQVTQMGQEVILRCVPISNHLYFYWYRQILGQKVEFLVSFYNNEISEKSEIFDDQFSVERPDGSNFTLKIRSTKLEDSAMYFCASTEPGTGNYGYTFGSGTRLTVV.

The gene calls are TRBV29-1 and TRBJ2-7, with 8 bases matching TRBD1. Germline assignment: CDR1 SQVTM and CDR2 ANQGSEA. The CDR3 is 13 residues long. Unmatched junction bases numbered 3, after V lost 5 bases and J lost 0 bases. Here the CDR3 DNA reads TGCAGCGTTTTGACAGGGGCCTCCTACGAGCAGTACTTC. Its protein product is CSVLTGASYEQYF.

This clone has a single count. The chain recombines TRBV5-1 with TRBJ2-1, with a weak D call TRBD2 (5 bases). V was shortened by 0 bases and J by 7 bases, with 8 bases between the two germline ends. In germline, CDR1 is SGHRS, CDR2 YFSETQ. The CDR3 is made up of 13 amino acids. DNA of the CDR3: TGCGCCAGCAGCTTGGTCGGCGGGAATGAGCAGTTCTTC. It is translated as CASSLVGGNEQFF.

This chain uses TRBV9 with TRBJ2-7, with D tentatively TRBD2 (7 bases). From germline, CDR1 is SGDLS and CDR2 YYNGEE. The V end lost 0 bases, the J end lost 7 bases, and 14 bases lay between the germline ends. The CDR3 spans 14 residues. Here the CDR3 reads CASSVGGGAAEQYF. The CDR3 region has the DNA TGTGCCAGCAGCGTAGGTGGGGGGGCGGCGGAGCAGTACTTC.

The CDR3: CASSQASHGDEQFF. DNA for the CDR3: TGTGCCAGCAGCCAGGCCTCCCATGGAGATGAGCAGTTCTTC. The genes are TRBV4-2 and TRBJ2-1; D is unclear. This CDR3 contains 14 residues. Germline CDR1 and CDR2: LGHNA and YNFKEQ. Trimming left V 3 bases short and J 8 bases short, with 14 bases between.

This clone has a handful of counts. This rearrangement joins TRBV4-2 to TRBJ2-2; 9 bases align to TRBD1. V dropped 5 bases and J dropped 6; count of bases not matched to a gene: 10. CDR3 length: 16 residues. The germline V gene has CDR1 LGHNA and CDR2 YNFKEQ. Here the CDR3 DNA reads TGTGCCAGCAGCTATACAGGGGGCGCATCGGCCGGGGAGCTGTTTTTT. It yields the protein CASSYTGGASAGELFF.

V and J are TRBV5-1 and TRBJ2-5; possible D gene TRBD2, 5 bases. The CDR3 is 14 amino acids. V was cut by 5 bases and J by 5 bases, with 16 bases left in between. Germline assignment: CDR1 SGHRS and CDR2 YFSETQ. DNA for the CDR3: TGCGCCAGCAGTCTCGTGAGAGGGAGTGAGACCCAGTACTTC. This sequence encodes CASSLVRGSETQYF.

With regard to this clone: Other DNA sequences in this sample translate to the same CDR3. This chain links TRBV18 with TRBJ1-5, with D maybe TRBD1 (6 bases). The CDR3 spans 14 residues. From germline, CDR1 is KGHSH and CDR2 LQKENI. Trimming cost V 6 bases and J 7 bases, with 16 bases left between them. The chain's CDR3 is CASSPDSGAQPQHF. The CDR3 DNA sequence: TGTGCCAGCTCGCCGGACAGTGGCGCCCAGCCCCAGCATTTT.

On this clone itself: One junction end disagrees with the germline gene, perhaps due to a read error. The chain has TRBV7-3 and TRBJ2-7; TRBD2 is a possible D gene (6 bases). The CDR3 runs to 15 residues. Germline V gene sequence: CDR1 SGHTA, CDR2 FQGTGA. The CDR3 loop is CASSLNGRGSYEQYF. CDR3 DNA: TGTGCCAGCAGTTTAAATGGGCGGGGTTCCTACGAGCAGTACTTC. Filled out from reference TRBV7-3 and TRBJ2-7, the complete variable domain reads GAGVSQTPSNKVTEKGKYVELRCDPISGHTALYWYRQSLGQGPEFLIYFQGTGAADDSGLPNDRFFAVRPEGSVSTLKIQRTERGDSAVYLCASSLNGRGSYEQYFGPGTRLTVT.

The CDR3 DNA is TGTGCCAGCAGCTTATTGACAGGGGTGAACACTGAAGCTTTCTTT. Translating it yields CASSLLTGVNTEAFF. The genes are TRBV11-2 and TRBJ1-1; 8 bases are shared with TRBD1. Trimming took 2 bases from V and 0 from J; bases not matched to a gene: 2. The CDR3 length is 15 residues. CDR1 SGHAT and CDR2 FQNNGV come from the germline V gene.